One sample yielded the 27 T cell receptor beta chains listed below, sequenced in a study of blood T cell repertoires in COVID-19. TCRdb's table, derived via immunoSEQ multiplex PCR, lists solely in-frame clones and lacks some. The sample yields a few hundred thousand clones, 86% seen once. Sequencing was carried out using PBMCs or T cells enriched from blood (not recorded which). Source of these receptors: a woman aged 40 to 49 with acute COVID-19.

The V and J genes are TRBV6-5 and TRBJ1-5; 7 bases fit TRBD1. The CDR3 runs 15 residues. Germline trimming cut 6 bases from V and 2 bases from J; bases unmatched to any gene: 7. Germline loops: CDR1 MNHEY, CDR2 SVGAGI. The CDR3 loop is CASRPDRVGNQPQHF. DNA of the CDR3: TGTGCCAGCAGGCCCGACAGGGTTGGCAATCAGCCCCAGCATTTT.

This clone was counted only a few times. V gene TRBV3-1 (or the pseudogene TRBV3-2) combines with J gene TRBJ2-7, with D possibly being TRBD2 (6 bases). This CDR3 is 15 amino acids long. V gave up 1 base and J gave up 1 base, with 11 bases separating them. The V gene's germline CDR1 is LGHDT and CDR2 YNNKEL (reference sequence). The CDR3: CASSQAAGSSYEQYF. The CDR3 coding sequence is TGTGCCAGCAGCCAAGCCGCCGGGAGTTCCTACGAGCAGTACTTC.

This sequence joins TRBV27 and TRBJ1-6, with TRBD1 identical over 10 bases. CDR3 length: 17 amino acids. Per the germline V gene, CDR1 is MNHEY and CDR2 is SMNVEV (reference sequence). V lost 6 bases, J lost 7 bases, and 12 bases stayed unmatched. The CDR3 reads CASSAGTGVVRNSPLHF. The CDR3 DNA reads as TGTGCCAGCAGCGCCGGGACAGGGGTCGTAAGGAATTCACCCCTCCACTTT.

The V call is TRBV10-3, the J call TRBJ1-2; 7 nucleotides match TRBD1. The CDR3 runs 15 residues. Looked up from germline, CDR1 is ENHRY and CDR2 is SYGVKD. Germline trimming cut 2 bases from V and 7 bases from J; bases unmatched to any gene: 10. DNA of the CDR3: TGTGCCATCAGTGAGGTTAACCAGGGGGACTCTGGCTACACCTTC. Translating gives CAISEVNQGDSGYTF.

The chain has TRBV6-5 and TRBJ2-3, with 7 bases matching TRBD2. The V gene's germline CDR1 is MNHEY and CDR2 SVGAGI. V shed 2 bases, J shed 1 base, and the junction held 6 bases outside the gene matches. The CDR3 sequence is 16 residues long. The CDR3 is CASSYGSGTGTDTQYF. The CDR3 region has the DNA TGTGCCAGCAGTTACGGGAGCGGGACTGGCACAGATACGCAGTATTTT.

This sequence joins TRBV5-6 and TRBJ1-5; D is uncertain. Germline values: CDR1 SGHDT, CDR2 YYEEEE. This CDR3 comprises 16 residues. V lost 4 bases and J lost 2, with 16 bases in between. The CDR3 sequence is CASSRMEGQRNQPQHF. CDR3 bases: TGTGCCAGCAGCCGTATGGAGGGTCAGCGCAATCAGCCCCAGCATTTT. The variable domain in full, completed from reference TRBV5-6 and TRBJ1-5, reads DAGVTQSPTHLIKTRGQQVTLRCSPKSGHDTVSWYQQALGQGPQFIFQYYEEEERQRGNFPDRFSGHQFPNYSSELNVNALLLGDSALYLCASSRMEGQRNQPQHFGDGTRLSIL.

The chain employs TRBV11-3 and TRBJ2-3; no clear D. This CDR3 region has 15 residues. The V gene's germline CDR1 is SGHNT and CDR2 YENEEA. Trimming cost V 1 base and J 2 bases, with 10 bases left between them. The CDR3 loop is CASSLGTTSTDTQYF. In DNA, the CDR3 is TGTGCCAGCAGCTTAGGAACTACCTCCACAGATACGCAGTATTTT. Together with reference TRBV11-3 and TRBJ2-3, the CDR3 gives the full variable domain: EAGVVQSPRYKIIEKKQPVAFWCNPISGHNTLYWYLQNLGQGPELLIRYENEEAVDDSQLPKDRFSAERLKGVDSTLKIQPAELGDSAVYLCASSLGTTSTDTQYFGPGTRLTVL.

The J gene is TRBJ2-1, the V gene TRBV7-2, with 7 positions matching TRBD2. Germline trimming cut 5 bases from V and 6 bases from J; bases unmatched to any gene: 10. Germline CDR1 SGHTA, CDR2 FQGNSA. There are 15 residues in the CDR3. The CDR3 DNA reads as TGTGCCAGCAGCCCACGGACTAGTTTTTCCAATGAGCAGTTCTTC. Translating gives CASSPRTSFSNEQFF.

The CDR3 DNA reads as TGTGCCAGCAGCTACGGGGGGGACCGGGGGCAGTACTTC. Its translation is CASSYGGDRGQYF. The chain employs TRBV11-3 and TRBJ2-7; TRBD2 agrees at 8 bases. The CDR3 is 13 residues long. V trimming: 4 bases; J trimming: 9 bases; junction bases outside the gene matches: 8. Germline V gene sequence: CDR1 SGHNT, CDR2 YENEEA.

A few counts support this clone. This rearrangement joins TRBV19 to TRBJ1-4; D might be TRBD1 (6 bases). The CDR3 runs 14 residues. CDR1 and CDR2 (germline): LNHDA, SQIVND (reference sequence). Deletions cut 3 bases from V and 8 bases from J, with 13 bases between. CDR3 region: CASSIRRGGEKLFF. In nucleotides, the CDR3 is TGTGCCAGTAGTATTCGCAGGGGCGGCGAAAAACTGTTTTTT.

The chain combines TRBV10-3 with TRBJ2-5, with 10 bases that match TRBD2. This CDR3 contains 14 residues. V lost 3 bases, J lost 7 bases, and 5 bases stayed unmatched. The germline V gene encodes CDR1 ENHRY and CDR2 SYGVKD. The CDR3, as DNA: TGTGCCATCAGTGATGAGGTAGCGGGAGGGACCCAGTACTTC. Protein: CAISDEVAGGTQYF.

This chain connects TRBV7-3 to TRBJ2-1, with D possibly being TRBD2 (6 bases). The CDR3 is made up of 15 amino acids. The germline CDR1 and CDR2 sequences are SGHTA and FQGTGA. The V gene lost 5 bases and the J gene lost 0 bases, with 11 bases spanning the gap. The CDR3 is CASSPGLVSYNEQFF. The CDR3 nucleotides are TGTGCCAGCAGCCCGGGACTGGTCTCCTACAATGAGCAGTTCTTC.

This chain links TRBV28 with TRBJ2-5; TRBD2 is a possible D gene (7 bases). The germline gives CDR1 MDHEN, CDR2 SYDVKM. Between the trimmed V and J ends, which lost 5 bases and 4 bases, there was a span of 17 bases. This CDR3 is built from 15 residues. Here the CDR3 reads CASSVTGRGGETQYF. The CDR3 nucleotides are TGTGCCAGCAGTGTTACAGGGAGGGGAGGAGAGACCCAGTACTTC.

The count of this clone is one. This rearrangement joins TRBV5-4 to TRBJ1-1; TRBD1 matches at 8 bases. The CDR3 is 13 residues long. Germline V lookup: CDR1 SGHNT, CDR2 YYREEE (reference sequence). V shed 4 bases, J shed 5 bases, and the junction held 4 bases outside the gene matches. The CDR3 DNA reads TGTGCCAGCAGCCAGGGGGCTTGGACTGAAGCTTTCTTT. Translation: CASSQGAWTEAFF.

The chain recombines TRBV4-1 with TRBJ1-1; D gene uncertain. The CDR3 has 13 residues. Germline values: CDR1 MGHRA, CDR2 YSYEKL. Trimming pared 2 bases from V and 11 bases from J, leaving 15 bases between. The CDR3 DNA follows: TGCGCCAGCAGCCAACCCGGATCAGGAAGGGCTTTCTTT. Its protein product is CASSQPGSGRAFF.

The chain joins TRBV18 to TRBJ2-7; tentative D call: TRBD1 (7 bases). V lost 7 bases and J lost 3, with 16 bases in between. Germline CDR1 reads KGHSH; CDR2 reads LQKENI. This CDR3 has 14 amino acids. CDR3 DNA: TGTGCCAGCTTGGCGGGACAGAACTACTACGAGCAGTACTTC. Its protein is CASLAGQNYYEQYF.

CDR3 DNA: TGCAGCGGGGGACAGGGGTCTTCCTACGAGCAGTACTTC. Protein product: CSGGQGSSYEQYF. The chain recombines TRBV29-1 with TRBJ2-7, with TRBD1 matching 10 bases. The germline V gene encodes CDR1 SQVTM and CDR2 ANQGSEA. The CDR3 runs 13 residues. V was pared by 7 bases and J by 1 base, with 4 bases of the junction left unmatched.

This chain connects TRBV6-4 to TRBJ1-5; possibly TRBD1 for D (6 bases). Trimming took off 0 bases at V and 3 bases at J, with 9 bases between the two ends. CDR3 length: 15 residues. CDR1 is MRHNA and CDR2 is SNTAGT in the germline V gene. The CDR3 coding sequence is TGTGCCAGCAGTGACTCGACAGGCCTCAATCAGCCCCAGCATTTT. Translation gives CASSDSTGLNQPQHF.

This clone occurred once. CDR3 nucleotides: TGTGCCAGCAGTCCGTACAGGGGCTACGAGCAGTACTTC. It specifies CASSPYRGYEQYF. This chain links TRBV27 with TRBJ2-7, with 7 bases aligning to TRBD1. V lost 5 bases and J lost 3; bases outside the gene matches: 4. The CDR3 loop spans 13 amino acids. CDR1 MNHEY and CDR2 SMNVEV come from the germline V gene (reference sequence).

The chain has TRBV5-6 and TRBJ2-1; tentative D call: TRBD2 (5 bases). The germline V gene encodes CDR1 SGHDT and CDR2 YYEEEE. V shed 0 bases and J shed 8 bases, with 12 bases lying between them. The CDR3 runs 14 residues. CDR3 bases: TGTGCCAGCAGCTTGGCCTTGGTGAGGGATGAGCAGTTCTTC. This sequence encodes CASSLALVRDEQFF. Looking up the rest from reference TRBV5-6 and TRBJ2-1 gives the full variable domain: DAGVTQSPTHLIKTRGQQVTLRCSPKSGHDTVSWYQQALGQGPQFIFQYYEEEERQRGNFPDRFSGHQFPNYSSELNVNALLLGDSALYLCASSLALVRDEQFFGPGTRLTVL.

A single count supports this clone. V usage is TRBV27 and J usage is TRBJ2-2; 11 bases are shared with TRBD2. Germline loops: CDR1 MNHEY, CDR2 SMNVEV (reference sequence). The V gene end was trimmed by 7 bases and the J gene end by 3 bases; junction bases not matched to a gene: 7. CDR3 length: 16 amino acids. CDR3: CASKSLAGGYTGELFF. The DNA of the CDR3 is TGTGCCAGCAAGTCCCTAGCGGGAGGATACACCGGGGAGCTGTTTTTT.

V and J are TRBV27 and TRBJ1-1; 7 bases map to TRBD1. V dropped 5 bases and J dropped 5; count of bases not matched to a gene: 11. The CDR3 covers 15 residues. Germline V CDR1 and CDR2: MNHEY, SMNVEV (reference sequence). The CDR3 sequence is CASSPSTGTRTEAFF. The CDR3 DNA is TGTGCCAGCAGTCCGTCGACAGGGACGAGAACTGAAGCTTTCTTT.

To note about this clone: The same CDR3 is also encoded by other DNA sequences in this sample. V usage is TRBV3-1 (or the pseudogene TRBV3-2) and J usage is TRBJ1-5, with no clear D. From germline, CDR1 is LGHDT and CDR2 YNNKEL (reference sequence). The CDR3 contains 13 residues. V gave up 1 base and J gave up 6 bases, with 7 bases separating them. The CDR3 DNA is TGTGCCAGCAGCCAAGTAGGGAGTCAGCCCCAGCATTTT. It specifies CASSQVGSQPQHF.

This CDR3 reads CASSIRGLGTEAFF. For the CDR3, the DNA is TGTGCCAGTAGTATTAGGGGGTTAGGCACTGAAGCTTTCTTT. This chain connects TRBV19 to TRBJ1-1, with D possibly TRBD1 on 6 matching bases. This CDR3 comprises 14 residues. The V end lost 3 bases, the J end lost 4 bases, and 12 bases lay between the germline ends. The germline V gene encodes CDR1 LNHDA and CDR2 SQIVND (reference sequence). The full variable domain, rest sourced from reference TRBV19 and TRBJ1-1, is DGGITQSPKYLFRKEGQNVTLSCEQNLNHDAMYWYRQDPGQGLRLIYYSQIVNDFQKGDIAEGYSVSREKKESFPLTVTSAQKNPTAFYLCASSIRGLGTEAFFGQGTRLTVV.

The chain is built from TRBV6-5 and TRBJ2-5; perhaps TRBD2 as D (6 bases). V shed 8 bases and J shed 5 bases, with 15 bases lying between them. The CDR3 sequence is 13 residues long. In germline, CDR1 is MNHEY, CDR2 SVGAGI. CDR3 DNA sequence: TGTGCCAGCGGGCTCAGCGGGTGGGAGACCCAGTACTTC. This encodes CASGLSGWETQYF.

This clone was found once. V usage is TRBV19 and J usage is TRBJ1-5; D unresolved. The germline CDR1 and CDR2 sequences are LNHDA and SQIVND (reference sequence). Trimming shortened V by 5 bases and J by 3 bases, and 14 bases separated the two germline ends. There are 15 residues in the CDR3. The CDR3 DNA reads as TGTGCCAGTAGTTTCACGACGGGGTACAATCAGCCCCAGCATTTT. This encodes CASSFTTGYNQPQHF.

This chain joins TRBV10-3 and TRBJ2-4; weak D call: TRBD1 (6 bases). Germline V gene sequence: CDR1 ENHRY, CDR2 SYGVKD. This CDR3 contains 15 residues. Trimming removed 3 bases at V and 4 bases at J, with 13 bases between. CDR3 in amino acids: CAISEGTSLKNIQYF. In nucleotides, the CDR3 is TGTGCCATCAGTGAAGGGACATCGCTAAAAAACATTCAGTACTTC.